The 5 T cell receptor beta chains presented below share a single source sample, sequenced in a study of blood T cells in healthy people across ages. Primers used in a second PCR of about 6 to 11 cycles were a sample-barcoded 5' primer and a J-beta primer mix. TCRdb independently ran MiXCR on the 5' RACE reads; one entry per CDR3 protein. Of hundreds of thousands of distinct CDR3 sequences detected, about 21% appear once; the ten largest clones hold more than 3%. The sample was blood. These receptors originate from a man between 65 and 85 years old in good health.

The rearrangement joins TRBV25-1 to TRBJ2-6; D is unclear. CDR3 length: 13 residues. Germline V CDR1 and CDR2: MGHDK, SYGVNS. Trimming stripped 2 bases from V and 2 bases from J, with 1 base between. The CDR3 spells CASSEAGANVLTF. For the CDR3, the DNA is TGTGCCAGCAGTGAAGCTGGGGCCAACGTCCTGACTTTC.

This clonotype came up many times. CDR3 in amino acids: CASSPMGLPGNEQFF. The CDR3, as DNA: TGTGCCAGCAGTCCCATGGGATTACCAGGGAATGAGCAGTTCTTC. The gene calls are TRBV12-3 or TRBV12-4 and TRBJ2-1; TRBD1 is a possible D gene (5 bases). The CDR3 contains 15 residues. V lost 5 bases, J lost 7 bases, and 18 bases lay in between.

This chain joins TRBV28 and TRBJ1-5; a weak D match, TRBD1 (6 bases). V was shortened by 7 bases and J by 7 bases, with 20 bases between the two germline ends. The CDR3 is 15 amino acids. Germline-derived CDR1 and CDR2 are MDHEN and SYDVKM. The CDR3 region is CASTKRGGRGQPQHF. Written as DNA, the CDR3 is TGTGCCAGCACCAAGAGGGGGGGGCGCGGGCAGCCCCAGCATTTT. Full variable domain (rest looked up from reference TRBV28 and TRBJ1-5): DVKVTQSSRYLVKRTGEKVFLECVQDMDHENMFWYRQDPGLGLRLIYFSYDVKMKEKGDIPEGYSVSREKKERFSLILESASTNQTSMYLCASTKRGGRGQPQHFGDGTRLSIL.

The chain combines TRBV12-3 or TRBV12-4 with TRBJ2-6; D assignment may be TRBD1 or TRBD2 (5 bases each). The CDR3 sequence is 15 residues long. The V and J ends lost 3 bases and 3 bases respectively, with 9 bases between them. The CDR3 region has the DNA TGTGCCAGCAGTTTTTGGGGGAGTGGGGCCAACGTCCTGACTTTC. Translation gives CASSFWGSGANVLTF.

In this sample, this clonotype turned up a few times. This chain connects TRBV6-4 to TRBJ2-2; 8 bases are shared with TRBD1. CDR1 is MRHNA and CDR2 is SNTAGT in the germline V gene. Trimming removed 4 bases from V and 3 bases from J; junction bases left unmatched: 7. The CDR3 totals 16 residues. The CDR3 is CASSGLTGEDTGELFF. The CDR3 nucleotides are TGTGCCAGCAGTGGCCTGACAGGGGAAGACACCGGGGAGCTGTTTTTT.